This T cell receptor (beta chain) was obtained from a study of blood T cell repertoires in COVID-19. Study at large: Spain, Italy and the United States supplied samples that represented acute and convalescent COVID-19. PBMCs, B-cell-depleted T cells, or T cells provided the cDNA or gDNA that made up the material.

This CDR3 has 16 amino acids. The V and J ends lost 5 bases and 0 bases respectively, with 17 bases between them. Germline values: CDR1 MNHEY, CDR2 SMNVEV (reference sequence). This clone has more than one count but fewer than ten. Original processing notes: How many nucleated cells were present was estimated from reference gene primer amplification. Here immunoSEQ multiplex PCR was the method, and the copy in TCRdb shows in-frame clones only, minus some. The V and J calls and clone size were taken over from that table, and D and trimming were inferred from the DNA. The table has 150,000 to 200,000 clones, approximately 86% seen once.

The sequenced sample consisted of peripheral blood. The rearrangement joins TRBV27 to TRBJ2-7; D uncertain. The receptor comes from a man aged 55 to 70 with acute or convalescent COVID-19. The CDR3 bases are TGTGCCAGCAGTCCGGATTTGGGCCGATCCTCCTACGAGCAGTACTTC. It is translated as CASSPDLGRSSYEQYF.